This T cell receptor (beta chain) was found in a study of blood T cell repertoires in COVID-19 (dated by TCRdb to about 2020). Turning to the overall study: Samples from collaborators originated in the United States, Italy and Spain and spanned both the acute and convalescent phases of COVID-19. The prospective study material was composed of cDNA or gDNA derived from T cells, B-cell-depleted T cells, or PBMCs. The dataset comprised deeply sampled blood TCRbeta repertoires from subjects exposed to, actively infected with, or recovered from COVID-19. The repertoires were released in a freely available public database meant as a resource for research on the immune response to SARS-CoV-2. Samples were obtained from the ongoing ImmuneRACE study (first 160 participants) and from about 1,300 subjects provided by 6 global collaborators. Nearly every sample came with metadata listing a de-identified subject ID, COVID-19 status, age in years and sex. Where available, HLA class I and class II types were obtained from metadata supplied by the sample provider rather than from assay-based typing.

One collaborating source in Seattle enrolled patients during active infection and followed them longitudinally through the course of disease. Each collaborating institution followed its own protocols to collect whole blood in K2EDTA tubes. For TCRbeta analysis, collaborator samples were shipped as frozen whole blood, as isolated PBMCs, or as DNA extracted from either sample type. Broad study findings and their caveats: How much clinical and demographic metadata was included differed by source and by participant, and the metadata was provided uncurated.

The CDR3 contains 13 residues, cysteine and phenylalanine counted. Just CDR3 DNA is preserved here, 39 bases in frame from base 1. The germline V gene (reference sequence) sets CDR1 to LNHDA and CDR2 to SQIVND. At the junction V is shortened by 10 bases and J by 2 bases, with 11 bases in between. The sample holds one count of this clone. No cognate antigen has been identified for it. No per-base quality is available; no much larger clone lies one base away. TCRbeta CDR3 regions were amplified from genomic DNA by means of the immunoSEQ Assay, a bias-controlled multiplex PCR. As for the authors' bioinformatics: Nucleated cell counts per sample were estimated from amplification of reference gene primers within the assay. To quantify the absolute abundance of each unique TCRbeta CDR3 rearrangement, sequence reads were collapsed and filtered. For each sample, productive Simpson clonality was calculated as the square root of Simpson's diversity index over productive rearrangements. Imported from immuneACCESS, the table was reduced by TCRdb to in-frame sequences with V and J called. These copies leave out some clones; in studies compared against another copy, an unresolved V gene accounts for under half, and the cause of the remainder is not known. V and J calls and clone size are those listed in that table; D and trimming were worked out from the DNA. The sample table contains 100,000 to 150,000 clones; only one count was recorded for more than 80% of them. The ten most abundant clones make up under 3.5% of the sample.

The sequence was obtained from a woman of 80 years or more with COVID-19, enrolled during active disease. This chain is built from TRBV19 and TRBJ1-4, with the D gene too uncertain to name. Sequenced input: peripheral blood. The nucleotide sequence is given as TGTGCCACCAAGAGGAGGACTAATGAAAAACTGTTTTTT. It codes for CATKRRTNEKLFF.